This T cell receptor beta chain is drawn from a study of shared clonotypes between healthy human individuals. Findings of the study overall: What naive subsets generally showed was a larger estimated richness than memory subsets showed.

With regard to this clone: Its antigen is not identified.

The genomic DNA of each subset was split evenly across several immunoSEQ plates. Measured with immunoSEQ multiplex PCR; TCRdb has only the in-frame clones, and not every one. The table shows more than 550,000 clones, with 90% occurring only once. V lost 2 bases to trimming and J lost 7 bases, with 12 bases between them. Germline lookup yields CDR1 MNHEY and CDR2 SVGAGI. This CDR3 spans 13 amino acids. The rearrangement links TRBV6-5 to TRBJ2-7; D unclear. Sequencing was performed on memory CD8+ T cells from PBMCs. Noted subset: CD45RO+ cells pooled with CCR7-negative TemRA cells. The sequence came from a man aged 18 to 30 in good health. Some clones in this sample may be carry-over from other donors' samples. The CDR3 bases are TGTGCCAGCAGTTACGGAGTGGTGGGGGAGCAGTACTTC. Translated, it gives CASSYGVVGEQYF.